These T cell receptor beta chains were read from a single sample in a study of CD4+ T cells in melanoma. Measured with immunoSEQ multiplex PCR; TCRdb has only the in-frame clones, and not every one. In the table there are 110,000 to 150,000 clones, over 90% of which are singletons. The receptors were sampled from a human donor with melanoma. The CDR3 runs from the conserved cysteine through the conserved F or W. The D gene is left open where the match is weak. Size is stated for part of the rows, as once, few or many counts, or as a class when the clone is expanded.

v_gene	d_gene	abundance	j_gene	len	CDR3aa	CDR3nt
TRBV7-6	NA	NA	TRBJ1-6	14	CASSRAPDYSPLHF	TGTGCCAGCAGCCGAGCGCCCGACTATTCACCCCTCCACTTT
TRBV5-6	NA	NA	TRBJ2-7	13	CASSLQGTYEQYF	TGTGCCAGCAGCTTACAGGGAACCTACGAGCAGTACTTC
TRBV4-1	NA	NA	TRBJ1-5	15	CASSQVGQVNQPQHF	TGCGCCAGCAGCCAAGTCGGGCAGGTCAATCAGCCCCAGCATTTT
TRBV20-1	NA	NA	TRBJ1-6	11	CSARGGGPLHF	TGCAGTGCTAGAGGGGGGGGCCCCCTCCACTTT
TRBV9	TRBD2	NA	TRBJ2-7	16	CASSVDWASGAYEQYF	TGTGCCAGCAGCGTAGATTGGGCTAGCGGTGCTTACGAGCAGTACTTC
TRBV19	NA	NA	TRBJ1-5	14	CASSTRQTGQPQHF	TGTGCCAGTAGTACCCGACAGACAGGTCAGCCCCAGCATTTT
TRBV11-2	TRBD1	NA	TRBJ2-1	13	CASSIGTVREQFF	TGTGCCAGCAGTATTGGGACAGTCAGGGAGCAGTTCTTC
TRBV5-1	NA	NA	TRBJ2-5	17	CASTVGSQIRSQETQYF	TGCGCCAGCACCGTGGGGTCGCAGATTCGGTCCCAAGAGACCCAGTACTTC
TRBV30	NA	NA	TRBJ1-4	13	CAWSVQTTEKLFF	TGTGCCTGGAGTGTACAGACTACTGAAAAACTGTTTTTT
TRBV6-1	NA	NA	TRBJ2-5	15	CASSEDKTYQETQYF	TGTGCCAGCAGTGAGGACAAAACGTACCAAGAGACCCAGTACTTC
TRBV5-6	NA	NA	TRBJ2-1	15	CASSLGANSYNEQFF	TGTGCCAGCAGCCTCGGGGCGAACTCCTACAATGAGCAGTTCTTC
TRBV6-5	TRBD1	NA	TRBJ1-1	15	CASSKYRGSSTEAFF	TGTGCCAGCAGTAAATACAGGGGGTCAAGCACTGAAGCTTTCTTT
TRBV10-2	TRBD2	NA	TRBJ2-1	14	CASTKTSGGAPQFF	TGCGCCAGCACCAAGACTAGCGGGGGGGCCCCCCAGTTCTTC
TRBV6-1	TRBD2	few	TRBJ2-1	17	CASSEGASGGPYNEQFF	TGTGCCAGCAGTGAAGGGGCTAGCGGGGGCCCCTACAATGAGCAGTTCTTC
TRBV18	NA	NA	TRBJ1-1	15	CASSPPNPQGAEAFF	TGTGCCAGCTCACCACCAAATCCGCAGGGCGCTGAAGCTTTCTTT
TRBV5-4	NA	NA	TRBJ2-5	13	CASSLWVQETQYF	TGTGCCAGCAGCTTGTGGGTCCAAGAGACCCAGTACTTC
TRBV5-1	NA	NA	TRBJ2-7	15	CASRLRAPGTGEQYF	TGCGCCAGCAGGCTCAGGGCCCCCGGCACTGGCGAGCAGTACTTC
TRBV2	NA	NA	TRBJ1-5	15	CASTEQLGAGQPQHF	TGTGCCAGCACCGAACAATTGGGGGCAGGTCAGCCCCAGCATTTT
TRBV5-1	TRBD1	NA	TRBJ1-5	15	CASSLTGAENQPQHF	TGCGCCAGCAGCTTAACAGGGGCTGAAAATCAGCCCCAGCATTTT
TRBV12-5	NA	once	TRBJ1-5	13	CASGLVDVQPQHF	TGTGCTAGTGGTTTGGTAGATGTACAGCCCCAGCATTTT
TRBV19	TRBD1	NA	TRBJ1-4	16	CASTGTGSVKGEKLFF	TGTGCCAGTACCGGGACAGGGAGCGTGAAAGGTGAAAAACTGTTTTTT
TRBV7-8	TRBD2	NA	TRBJ2-1	15	CASSLALGGAGGQFF	TGTGCCAGCAGCTTAGCCCTGGGAGGGGCGGGGGGGCAGTTCTTC
TRBV14	NA	NA	TRBJ2-3	15	CASSWGGANTDTQYF	TGTGCCAGCAGCTGGGGAGGCGCTAATACAGATACGCAGTATTTT
TRBV19	NA	NA	TRBJ1-2	12	CASSPSYYGYTF	TGTGCCAGTAGTCCTTCATACTATGGCTACACCTTC
TRBV12-5	NA	NA	TRBJ2-1	13	CASGPQGATEQFF	TGTGCTAGTGGGCCTCAAGGGGCTACTGAGCAGTTCTTC
TRBV6-1	TRBD1	NA	TRBJ1-3	15	CASQGGTDSGNTIYF	TGTGCCAGCCAGGGGGGGACAGACTCTGGAAACACCATATATTTT
TRBV7-6	TRBD2	NA	TRBJ2-3	13	CASSRLAVATQYF	TGTGCCAGCAGCCGACTAGCGGTGGCGACGCAGTATTTT
TRBV11-2	NA	NA	TRBJ2-5	14	CASSLDRAGQTQYF	TGTGCCAGCAGCTTAGATAGGGCAGGTCAGACCCAGTACTTC
TRBV21-1	NA	NA	TRBJ1-1	17	CASSKRARGQKSTEAFF	TGTGCCAGCAGCAAAAGAGCCAGGGGGCAGAAGAGCACTGAAGCTTTCTTT
TRBV7-9	NA	NA	TRBJ1-1	15	CASSHTGTVNTEAFF	TGTGCCAGCAGCCACACCGGGACGGTGAACACTGAAGCTTTCTTT
TRBV7-3	NA	NA	TRBJ1-2	15	CASSLNGRRIGGYTF	TGTGCCAGCAGCTTAAATGGGCGCCGTATCGGTGGCTACACCTTC
TRBV19	NA	NA	TRBJ1-2	13	CASSVTGLYGYTF	TGTGCCAGTAGTGTTACGGGACTCTATGGCTACACCTTC
TRBV25-1	NA	NA	TRBJ1-1	12	CASSEFGFEAFF	TGTGCCAGCAGTGAATTTGGGTTTGAAGCTTTCTTT
TRBV9	NA	NA	TRBJ1-4	16	CASSPRQDATNEKLFF	TGTGCCAGCAGCCCCCGACAGGACGCAACTAATGAAAAACTGTTTTTT
TRBV5-1	NA	NA	TRBJ2-2	14	CASSLVVGAGELFF	TGCGCCAGCAGCTTGGTAGTTGGGGCCGGGGAGCTGTTTTTT
TRBV9	NA	NA	TRBJ1-2	13	CASSHDTRYGYTF	TGTGCCAGCAGCCATGACACTAGGTATGGCTACACCTTC
TRBV5-1	NA	NA	TRBJ2-5	17	CASSLGDYRVGQETQYF	TGCGCCAGCAGCTTGGGTGACTACCGGGTGGGACAAGAGACCCAGTACTTC
TRBV9	NA	NA	TRBJ1-3	16	CASSVGRFGGVNTIYF	TGTGCCAGCAGCGTAGGCCGATTCGGCGGAGTCAACACCATATATTTT
TRBV11-2	TRBD2	NA	TRBJ2-7	14	CASSPRGGEVEQYF	TGTGCCAGCAGCCCCCGGGGGGGGGAGGTCGAGCAGTACTTC
TRBV2	NA	NA	TRBJ1-5	15	CASSGFRGDNQPQHF	TGTGCCAGCAGTGGGTTTAGGGGGGACAATCAGCCCCAGCATTTT
TRBV7-9	NA	NA	TRBJ1-1	13	CASSFPGRTEAFF	TGTGCCAGCAGCTTCCCAGGTCGCACTGAAGCTTTCTTT
TRBV18	NA	NA	TRBJ2-1	14	CASSPPARSNEQFF	TGTGCCAGCTCACCACCCGCCCGCAGCAATGAGCAGTTCTTC
TRBV4-1	TRBD1	once	TRBJ1-6	16	CASSEFHTGGNSPLHF	TGCGCCAGCAGCGAATTTCATACAGGGGGCAATTCACCCCTCCACTTT
TRBV11-1	TRBD2	NA	TRBJ2-7	16	CASSPQPTGRDHEQYF	TGTGCCAGCAGCCCCCAGCCCACCGGGAGGGACCACGAGCAGTACTTC
TRBV5-5	NA	NA	TRBJ1-3	15	CASSRTSTSGNTIYF	TGTGCCAGCAGCCGCACAAGTACCTCTGGAAACACCATATATTTT
TRBV7-9	NA	once	TRBJ1-1	15	CASSLAEAGDTEAFF	TGTGCCAGCAGCTTAGCGGAGGCAGGGGATACTGAAGCTTTCTTT
TRBV9	NA	once	TRBJ1-3	14	CASSVAGTGNTIYF	TGTGCCAGCAGCGTAGCGGGGACTGGAAACACCATATATTTT
TRBV6-1	NA	NA	TRBJ2-2	16	CASSDSGWRDTGELFF	TGTGCCAGCAGTGATTCGGGATGGAGGGACACCGGGGAGCTGTTTTTT
TRBV19	TRBD1	NA	TRBJ2-1	15	CASSIRTGDYNEQFF	TGTGCCAGTAGTATAAGGACAGGTGATTACAATGAGCAGTTCTTC
TRBV11-2	NA	NA	TRBJ1-3	17	CASSPAGLSVSGNTIYF	TGTGCCAGCAGCCCAGCAGGTCTATCAGTCTCTGGAAACACCATATATTTT
TRBV27	TRBD2	NA	TRBJ2-7	13	CASSGGSSYEQYF	TGTGCCAGCTCGGGAGGTAGCTCCTACGAGCAGTACTTC
TRBV19	NA	NA	TRBJ1-2	13	CASTSEDWPGYTF	TGTGCCAGTACCTCAGAAGATTGGCCTGGCTACACCTTC
TRBV4-2	NA	NA	TRBJ2-2	14	CASSQEGYTGELFF	TGTGCCAGCAGCCAAGAGGGCTACACCGGGGAGCTGTTTTTT
TRBV14	TRBD2	NA	TRBJ2-3	15	CASSLLAGDTDTQYF	TGTGCCAGCAGCCTTCTAGCGGGGGACACAGATACGCAGTATTTT
TRBV5-1	TRBD1	NA	TRBJ1-1	14	CASSVGQGLTEAFF	TGCGCCAGCAGCGTAGGACAGGGTTTGACTGAAGCTTTCTTT
TRBV5-1	NA	NA	TRBJ2-3	15	CASSKDGASTDTQYF	TGCGCCAGCAGCAAAGACGGTGCTAGCACAGATACGCAGTATTTT
TRBV6-5	NA	NA	TRBJ2-7	15	CASSYTTSGSYEQYF	TGTGCCAGCAGTTACACAACGTCGGGATCCTACGAGCAGTACTTC
TRBV18	NA	NA	TRBJ1-1	14	CASSPAVGDTEAFF	TGTGCCAGCTCCCCGGCGGTTGGAGACACTGAAGCTTTCTTT